A selection of T cell receptor beta chains follows, all from one sample in a study of CD4+ T cells in melanoma. Measured with immunoSEQ multiplex PCR; TCRdb has only the in-frame clones, and not every one. The table records around 100,000 clones, over 80% of them present only once. Sequencing input: peripheral blood. The receptor set was obtained from a human donor with melanoma. The CDR3 runs from the conserved cysteine through the conserved F or W. The D gene is left open where the match is weak. Rows may omit the clone size; those that give it use once, few, many or a size class.

v_gene	len	d_gene	abundance	j_gene	CDR3nt	CDR3aa
TRBV7-2	14	TRBD2	.	TRBJ2-5	TGTGCCAGCAGCCATGGCAGGGAGGGGAAGACCCAGTACTTC	CASSHGREGKTQYF
TRBV2	14	TRBD1	once	TRBJ2-7	TGTGCCAGCAGTAGGGACAGGTCCTCCTACGAGCAGTACTTC	CASSRDRSSYEQYF
TRBV11-2	15	TRBD2	.	TRBJ2-7	TGTGCCAGCAGCGCGGGACTAGCGGGAGTGAACGAGCAGTACTTC	CASSAGLAGVNEQYF
TRBV6-5	16	TRBD2	.	TRBJ2-5	TGTGCCAGCAGTTACTGGCTAGCGGGAGGCAAAGAGACCCAGTACTTC	CASSYWLAGGKETQYF
TRBV29-1	12	.	.	TRBJ1-2	TGCAGCGTTCTTCAGGGTTACTATGGCTACACCTTC	CSVLQGYYGYTF
TRBV19	16	.	.	TRBJ2-7	TGTGCCAGTAGGGTGTCCTATGCTCCTCAAACATACGAGCAGTACTTC	CASRVSYAPQTYEQYF
TRBV5-6	16	.	.	TRBJ2-7	TGTGCCAGCAGCTTGGAGGGCCCCCGGAGGACCTACGAGCAGTACTTC	CASSLEGPRRTYEQYF
TRBV23-1	16	.	once	TRBJ1-2	TGCGCCAGCAGTCAATCCGGTGTAGGCAGGGAAGATGGCTACACCTTC	CASSQSGVGREDGYTF
TRBV28	13	.	.	TRBJ2-7	TGTGCCAGCAGTTTTGCAGGGGAGAACGAGCAGTACTTC	CASSFAGENEQYF
TRBV5-1	13	.	.	TRBJ1-1	TGCGCCAGCAGCACCCAAGGGAGGGCTGAAGCTTTCTTT	CASSTQGRAEAFF
TRBV7-2	16	TRBD2	.	TRBJ2-4	TGTGCCAGCAGCTCGGGACTAGCGGGGGGTTCAAACATTCAGTACTTC	CASSSGLAGGSNIQYF
TRBV7-2	15	TRBD1	.	TRBJ1-5	TGTGCCAGCAGCTTTCCGGACAGGGGGCGTCAGCCCCAGCATTTT	CASSFPDRGRQPQHF
TRBV7-2	14	TRBD1	.	TRBJ1-1	TGTGCCAGCAGCTTCAGGGGGTATGAAACTGAAGCTTTCTTT	CASSFRGYETEAFF
TRBV5-1	15	TRBD2	.	TRBJ2-7	TGCGCCAGCAGCTGGACGGGACTAGCGGTCTACGAGCAGTACTTC	CASSWTGLAVYEQYF
TRBV6-5	16	.	.	TRBJ2-3	TGTGCCAGCAGTTACAGGGGGTTGGAGGGTACGGATACGCAGTATTTT	CASSYRGLEGTDTQYF
TRBV2	12	.	.	TRBJ1-2	TGTGCCTCCCACAAGGAGACCGATGGCTACACCTTC	CASHKETDGYTF
TRBV7-9	15	.	.	TRBJ1-2	TGTGCCAGCAGCTTAGGGGACGTGTTGGACTATGGCTACACCTTC	CASSLGDVLDYGYTF
TRBV6-1	15	.	.	TRBJ1-2	TGTGCCAGCAGTGAAAGTTGGGGTTCTAACTATGGCTACACCTTC	CASSESWGSNYGYTF
TRBV27	15	.	.	TRBJ2-4	TGTGCCAGCAGTGTGGGCCGGGACACGAAAAACATTCAGTACTTC	CASSVGRDTKNIQYF
TRBV6-5	12	TRBD1	.	TRBJ2-7	TGTGCCAGCAAGACAGGGGGGGACGAGCAGTACTTC	CASKTGGDEQYF
TRBV9	13	.	.	TRBJ2-1	TGTGCCAGCAGCTCTCGGACTGGGAATGAGCAGTTCTTC	CASSSRTGNEQFF
TRBV6-5	13	TRBD1	.	TRBJ2-7	TGTGCCAGCAGTCGGGACAGGCTCTACGAGCAGTACTTC	CASSRDRLYEQYF